The 2 T cell receptor beta chains reported below all come from one sample, sequenced in a study of cytomegalovirus exposure and HLA in healthy donors. The table came from immunoSEQ multiplex PCR; TCRdb's copy has only in-frame clones and leaves some out. The repertoire holds tens of thousands of clones, with about 93% as singletons. Sequencing used PBMCs. The receptors come from a woman between 18 and 29 years old in good health and CMV-seropositive.

V gene TRBV27 combines with J gene TRBJ1-4; 12 nucleotides line up with TRBD1. CDR1 is MNHEY, CDR2 SMNVEV, per germline (reference sequence). V lost 3 bases, J lost 8 bases, and 7 bases stayed unmatched. The CDR3 consists of 16 residues. CDR3 in DNA: TGTGCCAGCAGTTTCCGGGACAGGGGGCAGGGGGAAAAACTGTTTTTT. Protein product: CASSFRDRGQGEKLFF.

The V call is TRBV28, the J call TRBJ1-1, with D hard to call. This CDR3 region has 12 residues. Per germline, CDR1 MDHEN and CDR2 SYDVKM. V lost 6 bases, J lost 1 base, and 6 bases lay in between. This CDR3 reads CASSSSNTEAFF. The CDR3 DNA follows: TGTGCCAGCAGCTCTTCGAACACTGAAGCTTTCTTT.